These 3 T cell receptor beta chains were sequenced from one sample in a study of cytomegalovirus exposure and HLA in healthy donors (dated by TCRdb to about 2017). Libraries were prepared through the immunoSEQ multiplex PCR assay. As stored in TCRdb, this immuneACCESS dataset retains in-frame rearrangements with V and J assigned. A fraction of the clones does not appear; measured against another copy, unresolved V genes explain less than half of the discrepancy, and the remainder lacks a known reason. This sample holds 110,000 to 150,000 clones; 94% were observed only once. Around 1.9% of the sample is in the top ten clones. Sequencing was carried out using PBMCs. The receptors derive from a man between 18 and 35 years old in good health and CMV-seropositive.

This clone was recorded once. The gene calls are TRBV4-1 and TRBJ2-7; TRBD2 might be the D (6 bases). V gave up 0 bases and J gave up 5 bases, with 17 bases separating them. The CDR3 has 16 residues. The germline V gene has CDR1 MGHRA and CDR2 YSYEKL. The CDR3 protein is CASSQEGTLGGHEQYF. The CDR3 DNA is TGCGCCAGCAGCCAAGAGGGGACTTTGGGAGGTCACGAGCAGTACTTC.

CDR3 sequence reads: CASSRRLAGRTGELFF. The DNA for the CDR3 is TGTGCCAGCAGCCGGCGACTAGCGGGACGCACCGGGGAGCTGTTTTTT. V and J are TRBV5-6 and TRBJ2-2; 11 nucleotides align to TRBD2. V lost 4 bases to trimming and J lost 4 bases; unmatched junction nucleotides: 6. From germline, CDR1 is SGHDT and CDR2 YYEEEE. The length of the CDR3 is 16 residues. Full variable domain (remainder filled in from reference TRBV5-6 and TRBJ2-2): DAGVTQSPTHLIKTRGQQVTLRCSPKSGHDTVSWYQQALGQGPQFIFQYYEEEERQRGNFPDRFSGHQFPNYSSELNVNALLLGDSALYLCASSRRLAGRTGELFFGEGSRLTVL.

The CDR3 sequence: CATSRGLRESISVYGYTF. The CDR3, as DNA: TGTGCCACCAGCAGAGGTCTTCGCGAGTCAATCTCCGTCTATGGCTACACCTTC. The V and J genes are TRBV15 and TRBJ1-2; D not certain. V was cut by 1 base and J by 4 bases, with 22 bases left in between. The germline gives CDR1 LNHNV, CDR2 YYDKDF (reference sequence). CDR3 length equals 18 residues.